The 19 T cell receptor beta chains presented below share a single source sample, sequenced in a study of blood T cell repertoires in COVID-19. The repertoire was sequenced with immunoSEQ multiplex PCR; TCRdb's copy has only in-frame clones and lacks some. The sample contains under 350,000 clones, about nine tenths of which appear only once. Material: peripheral blood. Source of these receptors: a woman between 25 and 40 years old with COVID-19, enrolled during active disease.

The genes are TRBV4-1 and TRBJ2-1, with 8 bases fitting TRBD2. Germline-derived CDR1 and CDR2 are MGHRA and YSYEKL. This CDR3 has 16 residues. V gave up 1 base and J gave up 7 bases; unmatched junction bases: 9. The CDR3 reads CASSQGPGLGRNEQFF. CDR3 DNA sequence: TGCGCCAGCAGCCAAGGACCGGGACTAGGTAGGAATGAGCAGTTCTTC.

The chain combines TRBV28 with TRBJ2-7; 7 bases line up with TRBD2. This CDR3 region has 13 residues. CDR1 and CDR2 (germline): MDHEN, SYDVKM. J lost 5 bases, V lost 7 bases, and 8 bases had no gene match. The CDR3 nucleotides read TGTGCCAGCACACCTTCGGGGGGAAACGAGCAGTACTTC. It codes for CASTPSGGNEQYF.

V usage is TRBV7-9 and J usage is TRBJ2-1; 10 positions agree with TRBD2. Germline V gives CDR1 SEHNR, CDR2 FQNEAQ (reference sequence). There are 18 residues in the CDR3. V shed 5 bases and J 5 bases; nucleotides not matched to a gene: 15. CDR3 coding DNA: TGTGCCAGCAGCGTTATGCCCCCGGGGACTAGCGAGGACAATGAGCAGTTCTTC. This gives the protein CASSVMPPGTSEDNEQFF.

The rearrangement links TRBV30 to TRBJ2-4; TRBD2 might be the D (5 bases). This CDR3 region has 15 residues. Per germline, CDR1 GTSNPN and CDR2 SVGIG (reference sequence). Trimming stripped 1 base from V and 6 bases from J, with 16 bases between. CDR3 in amino acids: CAWSAGSHGLNIQYF. Here the CDR3 DNA reads TGTGCCTGGAGTGCGGGCAGCCACGGACTAAACATTCAGTACTTC.

The chain is built from TRBV2 and TRBJ2-2; D gene uncertain. The CDR3 consists of 14 residues. The germline V and J ends were trimmed by 6 bases and 5 bases, with 13 bases remaining between them. Germline V gene lookup returns CDR1 SNHLY and CDR2 FYNNEI. The CDR3 nucleotides are TGTGCCAGCAGGGATAACCTCGGGACCGGGGAGCTGTTTTTT. Its translation: CASRDNLGTGELFF. The complete variable domain, with remaining parts taken from reference TRBV2 and TRBJ2-2, reads EPEVTQTPSHQVTQMGQEVILRCVPISNHLYFYWYRQILGQKVEFLVSFYNNEISEKSEIFDDQFSVERPDGSNFTLKIRSTKLEDSAMYFCASRDNLGTGELFFGEGSRLTVL.

The chain recombines TRBV5-4 with TRBJ1-3; 7 bases align to TRBD1. The V segment lost 3 bases and the J segment 0 bases; nucleotides outside the gene matches: 6. The CDR3 is 16 residues long. The germline V gene encodes CDR1 SGHNT and CDR2 YYREEE (reference sequence). The CDR3 sequence: CASSSRQGASGNTIYF. The CDR3 bases are TGTGCCAGCAGCTCCCGACAGGGCGCCTCTGGAAACACCATATATTTT.

V and J are TRBV30 and TRBJ1-4; D remains ambiguous. CDR1 is GTSNPN and CDR2 is SVGIG in the germline V gene (reference sequence). The CDR3 is made up of 16 amino acids. Trimming took 3 bases from V and 8 from J, leaving 22 bases between them. CDR3 amino acids: CAWSLNLVAGIEKLFF. For the CDR3, the DNA is TGTGCCTGGAGCCTAAACCTCGTGGCAGGAATAGAAAAACTGTTTTTT. Based on the CDR3 plus reference TRBV30 and TRBJ1-4, the full variable domain is SQTIHQWPATLVQPVGSPLSLECTVEGTSNPNLYWYRQAAGRGLQLLFYSVGIGQISSEVPQNLSASRPQDRQFILSSKKLLLSDSGFYLCAWSLNLVAGIEKLFFGSGTQLSVL.

The chain carries TRBV5-1 and TRBJ2-1, with a tentative D call TRBD2 (5 bases). The CDR3 is 16 amino acids. Germline CDR1 and CDR2: SGHRS and YFSETQ. The V end was cut by 3 bases, the J end by 1 base, with 14 bases between. In nucleotides, the CDR3 is TGCGCCAGCAGCTATAGGGCCGAGGGATCCTACAATGAGCAGTTCTTC. Its translation: CASSYRAEGSYNEQFF.

The V gene is TRBV19, the J gene TRBJ1-2, with 8 bases lining up with TRBD1. The CDR3 loop spans 16 amino acids. Trimming removed 4 bases from V and 8 bases from J; junction bases left unmatched: 15. Germline-derived CDR1 and CDR2 are LNHDA and SQIVND (reference sequence). CDR3 protein: CASSTLTGVDGGGYTF. The CDR3, as DNA: TGTGCCAGTAGTACCCTGACAGGGGTTGATGGTGGAGGCTACACCTTC. The variable domain in full, completed from reference TRBV19 and TRBJ1-2, reads DGGITQSPKYLFRKEGQNVTLSCEQNLNHDAMYWYRQDPGQGLRLIYYSQIVNDFQKGDIAEGYSVSREKKESFPLTVTSAQKNPTAFYLCASSTLTGVDGGGYTFGSGTRLTVV.

The chain couples TRBV5-1 to TRBJ1-6, with a weak D call TRBD1 (6 bases). This CDR3 has 14 residues. Trimming left V 4 bases short and J 7 bases short, with 12 bases between. Germline CDR1 reads SGHRS; CDR2 reads YFSETQ. This CDR3 is CASSLRTENSPLHF. The DNA for the CDR3 is TGCGCCAGCAGCCTACGGACAGAGAATTCACCCCTCCACTTT.

The chain links TRBV4-3 to TRBJ1-4, with 7 bases identical to TRBD1. After removal of 2 bases from V and 2 bases from J, the junction contained 5 bases not matched to a gene. Germline lookup yields CDR1 LGHNA and CDR2 YSLEER. The CDR3 contains 16 residues. CDR3 sequence (DNA): TGCGCCAGCAGCCAATCAGGGGGATGGACTAATGAAAAACTGTTTTTT. It encodes CASSQSGGWTNEKLFF.

This clone was seen just once. This chain joins TRBV2 and TRBJ1-1, with 12 positions matching TRBD1. V was clipped by 6 bases and J by 10 bases; unmatched bases: 6. In germline, CDR1 is SNHLY, CDR2 FYNNEI. The CDR3 totals 13 residues. CDR3 coding DNA: TGTGCCAGCAGCCGGGACAGGGGGCTCCTAGCTTTCTTT. It yields the protein CASSRDRGLLAFF.

V and J are TRBV7-8 and TRBJ2-4; 8 nucleotides match TRBD2. The CDR3 runs 16 residues. Trimming removed 1 base from V and 1 base from J; junction bases left unmatched: 3. Germline values: CDR1 SGHVS, CDR2 FQNEAQ. DNA for the CDR3: TGTGCCAGCAGCTTAGGGCGGGGGGTCGCCAAAAACATTCAGTACTTC. Protein product: CASSLGRGVAKNIQYF.

V usage is TRBV4-1 and J usage is TRBJ2-3, with 7 bases that match TRBD1. The CDR3 is 13 amino acids. V dropped 3 bases and J dropped 8; count of bases not matched to a gene: 5. Germline CDR1 reads MGHRA; CDR2 reads YSYEKL. CDR3 region: CASSQTGIGTQYF. Written as DNA, the CDR3 is TGCGCCAGCAGCCAGACAGGGATCGGTACGCAGTATTTT.

This sequence joins TRBV5-4 and TRBJ1-4, with 9 bases aligning to TRBD1. Germline V gene data show CDR1 as SGHNT and CDR2 as YYREEE (reference sequence). The CDR3 is made up of 14 amino acids. V shed 1 base, J shed 8 bases, and the junction held 3 bases outside the gene matches. The CDR3 region is CASSLRTGDEKLFF. CDR3 nucleotides: TGTGCCAGCAGCTTGAGGACAGGGGACGAAAAACTGTTTTTT.

The chain uses TRBV20-1 and TRBJ1-5; D not certain. Germline lookup yields CDR1 DFQATT and CDR2 SNEGSKA (reference sequence). V lost 3 bases and J lost 3, with 9 bases in between. The CDR3 has 13 residues. CDR3 loop: CSASSGVNQPQHF. The CDR3 bases are TGCAGTGCTAGTTCCGGGGTCAATCAGCCCCAGCATTTT.

The V call is TRBV27, the J call TRBJ2-3; D gene unclear. The germline V and J ends were trimmed by 8 bases and 4 bases, with 7 bases remaining between them. This CDR3 is built from 11 residues. Per germline, CDR1 MNHEY and CDR2 SMNVEV (reference sequence). CDR3 nucleotides: TGTGCCAGCTTCGGTGCAGATACGCAGTATTTT. It yields the protein CASFGADTQYF.

The CDR3 reads CASSPTSGSYEQYF. CDR3 bases: TGTGCCAGCAGCCCCACTAGCGGAAGCTACGAGCAGTACTTC. This chain uses TRBV11-3 with TRBJ2-7, with 8 bases identical to TRBD2. V shed 5 bases and J 3 bases; nucleotides not matched to a gene: 6. Germline CDR1 reads SGHNT; CDR2 reads YENEEA. CDR3 length: 14 amino acids.

DNA for the CDR3: TGTGCCAGCAGTGACTCGCCCAGGGGGGATAGTGTTAGCAATCAGCCCCAGCATTTT. Protein product: CASSDSPRGDSVSNQPQHF. The chain uses TRBV6-4 and TRBJ1-5; 7 nucleotides line up with TRBD1. V was clipped by 0 bases and J by 0 bases; unmatched bases: 11. The CDR3 consists of 19 residues. Germline V gene data show CDR1 as MRHNA and CDR2 as SNTAGT.